These 16 T cell receptor beta chains came from one sample sequenced in a study of CD8 T cells in Susac syndrome. When the RNA was reverse transcribed, random hexamers were used with an input of about 0.45 to 1 ug. Via MiXCR, TCRdb re-called the immunoSEQ multiplex PCR reads, giving one row per CDR3 protein. The sample holds about 120,000 distinct CDR3 sequences, roughly 92% seen once. Sequenced: CD4+ T cells from PBMCs. All receptors come from a human donor in good health.

This chain connects TRBV30 to TRBJ2-3; unclear D gene. The CDR3 loop spans 17 amino acids. Per the germline V gene, CDR1 is GTSNPN and CDR2 is SVGIG (reference sequence). The V end lost 4 bases, the J end lost 1 base, and 21 bases lay between the germline ends. CDR3 coding DNA: TGTGCCTGGAAGGTGGCGACCTCCTTTTTCGGCACAGATACGCAGTATTTT. It encodes CAWKVATSFFGTDTQYF.

The V and J genes are TRBV27 and TRBJ1-2; a weak D match, TRBD1 (6 bases). The CDR3 is 14 residues long. The V and J ends lost 2 bases and 5 bases respectively, with 12 bases between them. The germline CDR1 and CDR2 sequences are MNHEY and SMNVEV (reference sequence). Here the CDR3 reads CASSLGRGWYGYTF. The CDR3 nucleotides read TGTGCCAGCAGTTTAGGCAGGGGATGGTATGGCTACACCTTC.

V is TRBV5-1 and J is TRBJ2-5; D unclear. The germline V gene has CDR1 SGHRS and CDR2 YFSETQ. V was clipped by 4 bases and J by 5 bases, with 6 bases between them. The CDR3 sequence is 11 residues long. The CDR3 sequence is CASSRDETQYF. In nucleotides, the CDR3 is TGCGCCAGCAGCAGAGATGAGACCCAGTACTTC.

This sequence joins TRBV27 and TRBJ2-7; D not resolved. This CDR3 has 15 amino acids. CDR1 is MNHEY, CDR2 SMNVEV, per germline (reference sequence). V dropped 2 bases and J dropped 7 bases, with 18 bases sitting between them. For the CDR3, the DNA is TGTGCCAGCAGTTTAGTCGGTCAGGTCTGGGGAGAGCAGTACTTC. This codes for CASSLVGQVWGEQYF.

The rearrangement uses TRBV7-3 and TRBJ2-2; 8 bases line up with TRBD1. With V trimmed by 5 bases and J by 7 bases, 6 bases remained unmatched. Germline CDR1 and CDR2: SGHTA and FQGTGA. The CDR3 is 14 amino acids. For the CDR3, the DNA is TGTGCCAGCAGCGTGACAGGGGCGAGCGGGGAGCTGTTTTTT. It yields the protein CASSVTGASGELFF.

The chain combines TRBV6-5 with TRBJ2-2; D possibly corresponds to TRBD2 (6 bases). CDR3 size: 19 residues. The V gene lost 0 bases and the J gene lost 0 bases, with 17 bases spanning the gap. The germline V gene encodes CDR1 MNHEY and CDR2 SVGAGI. The CDR3 DNA follows: TGTGCCAGCAGTTACTCTGGGGACTGGAGATTCGCGAACACCGGGGAGCTGTTTTTT. Amino acids: CASSYSGDWRFANTGELFF.

This clonotype was recorded only once. J is TRBJ2-3 and V is TRBV10-3; 7 bases map to TRBD2. V gave up 3 bases and J gave up 0 bases; unmatched junction bases: 6. The germline V gene encodes CDR1 ENHRY and CDR2 SYGVKD. This CDR3 spans 16 amino acids. CDR3 amino acids: CAISESVSGSTDTQYF. In DNA, the CDR3 is TGTGCCATCAGTGAAAGTGTTAGCGGGAGCACAGATACGCAGTATTTT.

V is TRBV24-1 and J is TRBJ1-2; no firm D call. Germline V lookup: CDR1 KGHDR, CDR2 SFDVKD. V was cut by 3 bases and J by 4 bases, with 5 bases left in between. This CDR3 region has 12 residues. The CDR3 loop is CATSDGGYGYTF. CDR3 sequence (DNA): TGTGCCACCAGTGATGGAGGCTATGGCTACACCTTC.

The chain links TRBV20-1 to TRBJ1-2; D remains unclear. CDR1 and CDR2 from the germline V gene are DFQATT and SNEGSKA (reference sequence). V lost 6 bases and J 8 bases, leaving 16 bases between the germline ends. The CDR3 consists of 12 residues. The CDR3 region has the DNA TGCAGTGCACCCGTCTCGAGCTTGGGCTACACCTTC. As protein: CSAPVSSLGYTF.

The chain combines TRBV24-1 with TRBJ2-5; D is unclear. CDR1 KGHDR and CDR2 SFDVKD come from the germline V gene. Trimming shortened V by 1 base and J by 0 bases, and 5 bases separated the two germline ends. This CDR3 contains 14 residues. CDR3 protein: CATSDFPDQETQYF. The CDR3 bases are TGTGCCACCAGTGATTTTCCTGACCAAGAGACCCAGTACTTC.

A single count supports this clonotype. The chain employs TRBV30 and TRBJ1-5; maybe TRBD1 (5 bases). V dropped 0 bases and J dropped 7 bases, with 10 bases sitting between them. This CDR3 comprises 13 residues. Germline CDR1 and CDR2: GTSNPN and SVGIG (reference sequence). CDR3 bases: TGTGCCTGGAGTGTAAGGGGCGGGCAGCCCCAGCATTTT. Translated, it gives CAWSVRGGQPQHF.

The CDR3 DNA is TGTGCCAGCAGTGACAGCTACGAGCAGTACTTC. Translated, it gives CASSDSYEQYF. The chain recombines TRBV6-2 or TRBV6-3 with TRBJ2-7, with D possibly TRBD1 on 5 matching bases. This CDR3 is 11 amino acids long. V was cut by 5 bases and J by 3 bases, with 5 bases left in between. Germline loops: CDR1 MNHEY, CDR2 SVGEGT.

The chain couples TRBV6-2 or TRBV6-3 to TRBJ2-1; TRBD2 matches 7 bases. The CDR3 is 13 residues long. Germline assignment: CDR1 MNHEY and CDR2 SVGEGT. The V segment lost 8 bases and the J segment 4 bases; nucleotides outside the gene matches: 5. The CDR3 DNA follows: TGTGCCAGCTTGGGACTACAATACAATGAGCAGTTCTTC. Its protein product is CASLGLQYNEQFF.

The V and J genes are TRBV25-1 and TRBJ1-1; no firm D call. The CDR3 has 15 residues. Germline V lookup: CDR1 MGHDK, CDR2 SYGVNS. The germline V and J ends were trimmed by 4 bases and 1 base, with 13 bases remaining between them. CDR3 nucleotide sequence: TGTGCCAGCAGTGTGTTGGTGGGCGGGAACACTGAAGCTTTCTTT. Translating it yields CASSVLVGGNTEAFF.

In this sample, this clonotype turned up once. The CDR3 region is CASSSSLNYGYTF. CDR3 nucleotides: TGTGCCAGCAGCTCGAGCCTGAACTATGGCTACACCTTC. The chain employs TRBV7-2 and TRBJ1-2; D not resolved. The V gene lost 4 bases and the J gene lost 2 bases, with 8 bases spanning the gap. This CDR3 is built from 13 residues. Germline values: CDR1 SGHTA, CDR2 FQGNSA.

The genes are TRBV6-5 and TRBJ1-5, with 9 positions matching TRBD1. J lost 5 bases, V lost 6 bases, and 2 bases had no gene match. In germline, CDR1 is MNHEY, CDR2 SVGAGI. CDR3 length: 13 amino acids. CDR3 sequence (DNA): TGTGCCAGCAGACAGGGGGCCCATCAGCCCCAGCATTTT. This encodes CASRQGAHQPQHF.